In its sample, the clone carrying this T cell receptor (beta chain) was seen once. The antigen is undetermined. Germline is not matched at one junction end, which may reflect a read error. The CDR3 runs to 15 residues. Germline CDR1 is MNHNS and CDR2 is SASEGT. This entry comes from a study of STAT5B mutations in CD4+ large granular lymphocyte leukemia. Notes on the study in general: Data were not HLA-matched across samples.

Libraries were prepared by immunoSEQ multiplex PCR; TCRdb keeps only in-frame clonotypes and omits some of them. The sample lists around 30,000 clones; over 60% were seen once. Sequencing was performed on CD4+ T cells from blood buffy coats. The chain couples TRBV6-1 to TRBJ2-7; 8 nucleotides line up with TRBD1. This TCR came from a human donor in good health. CDR3 sequence: CASSEVGGRGHEQYF. DNA for the CDR3: TGTGCCAGCAGCGAAGTAGGAGGCAGGGGGCACGAGCAGTACTTC.